This T cell receptor (beta chain) appears in the sequencing data of a study of beta chain features in type 1 diabetes. Of the isolated RNA, all was reverse transcribed, and so the sequenced material was expressed TCRB transcripts. Data came from immunoSEQ multiplex PCR; TCRdb stores just in-frame clones and leaves some out. The sample yields 860,000 or so clones, roughly 15% seen once. This clone has more than one count but fewer than ten. The target antigen is unknown. CDR1 is MNHEY and CDR2 is SMNVEV in the germline V gene (reference sequence). The V end lost 1 base, the J end lost 4 bases, and 7 bases lay between the germline ends. CDR3 length: 13 residues. Study-level findings and limits: Type 1 diabetes patients had TCRB CDR3s that were shorter (moderately but significantly so) in all four CD4+ subsets.

The origin of this receptor is a woman aged 18-29 years in good health. Sample: naive CD4+ T cells from blood. The chain combines TRBV27 with TRBJ1-1; D is ambiguous. CDR3 loop: CASSLYLATEAFF. CDR3 DNA: TGTGCCAGCAGTTTATACCTCGCCACTGAAGCTTTCTTT.